Detailed here is one T cell receptor beta chain. The data are from a study of blood T cell repertoires in COVID-19. Study context: Nucleic acid was either cDNA or gDNA, and it came from T cells, B-cell-depleted T cells, or PBMCs.

The CDR3 loop spans 15 amino acids. CDR1 is LNHNV and CDR2 is YYDKDF in the germline V gene (reference sequence). V was pared by 5 bases and J by 9 bases, with 20 bases between. Some clones are missing from TCRdb's copy, which holds only in-frame ones; the method was immunoSEQ multiplex PCR. The sample contains some 380,000 clones, roughly 87% of which appear only once. What was sequenced was PBMCs or T cells enriched from blood (not recorded which). This TCR was sampled from a woman aged 35 to 49 with acute COVID-19. This chain links TRBV15 with TRBJ2-1; D is perhaps TRBD1 (6 bases). Here the CDR3 reads CATSRGQTGLGEQFF. As DNA, the CDR3 is TGTGCCACCAGCCGCGGGCAGACAGGACTCGGTGAGCAGTTCTTC.